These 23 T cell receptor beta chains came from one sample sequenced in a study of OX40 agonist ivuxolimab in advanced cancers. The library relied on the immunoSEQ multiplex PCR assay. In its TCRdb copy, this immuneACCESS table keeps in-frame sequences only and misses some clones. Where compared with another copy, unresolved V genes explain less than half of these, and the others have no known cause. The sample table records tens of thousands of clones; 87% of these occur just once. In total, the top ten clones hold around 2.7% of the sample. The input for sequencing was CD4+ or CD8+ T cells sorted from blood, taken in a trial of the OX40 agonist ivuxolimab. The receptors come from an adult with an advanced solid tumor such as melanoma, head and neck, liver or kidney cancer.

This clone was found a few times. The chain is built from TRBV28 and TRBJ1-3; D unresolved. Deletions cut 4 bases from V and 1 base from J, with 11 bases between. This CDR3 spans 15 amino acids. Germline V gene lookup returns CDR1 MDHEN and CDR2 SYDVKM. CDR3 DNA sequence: TGTGCCAGCAGTTCCCCGTGGGGTTCTGGAAACACCATATATTTT. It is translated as CASSSPWGSGNTIYF.

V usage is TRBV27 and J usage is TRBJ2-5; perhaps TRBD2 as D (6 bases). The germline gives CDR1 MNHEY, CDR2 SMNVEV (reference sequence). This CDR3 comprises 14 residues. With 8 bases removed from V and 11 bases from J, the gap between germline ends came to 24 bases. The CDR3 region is CASRPRETLIEQYF. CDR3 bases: TGTGCCAGCCGCCCCCGGGAGACCCTTATAGAGCAGTACTTC.

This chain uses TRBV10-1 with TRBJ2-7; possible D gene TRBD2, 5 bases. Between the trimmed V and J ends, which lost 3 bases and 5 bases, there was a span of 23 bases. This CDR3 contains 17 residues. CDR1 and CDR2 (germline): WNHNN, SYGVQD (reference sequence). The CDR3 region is CASSDRVVAGSLDEQYF. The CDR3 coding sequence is TGCGCCAGCAGTGATCGCGTTGTTGCGGGTAGTCTCGACGAGCAGTACTTC.

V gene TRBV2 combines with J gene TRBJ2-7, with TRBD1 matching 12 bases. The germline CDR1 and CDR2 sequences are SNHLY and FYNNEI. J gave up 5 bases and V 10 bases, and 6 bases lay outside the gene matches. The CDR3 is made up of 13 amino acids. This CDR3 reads CATKRDRGHEQYF. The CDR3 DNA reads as TGTGCCACCAAAAGGGACAGGGGGCACGAGCAGTACTTC.

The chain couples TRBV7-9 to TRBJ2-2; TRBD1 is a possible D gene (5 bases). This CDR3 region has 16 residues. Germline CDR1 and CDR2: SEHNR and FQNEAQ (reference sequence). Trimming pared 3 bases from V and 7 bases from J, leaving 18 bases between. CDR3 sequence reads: CASSFNRGGSDGELFF. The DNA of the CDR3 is TGTGCCAGCAGCTTCAATAGGGGCGGATCTGACGGGGAGCTGTTTTTT.

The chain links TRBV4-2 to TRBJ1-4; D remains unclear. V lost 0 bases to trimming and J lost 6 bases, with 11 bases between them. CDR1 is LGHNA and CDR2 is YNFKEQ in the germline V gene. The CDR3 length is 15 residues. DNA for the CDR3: TGTGCCAGCAGCCAAGAGTTAGGGTCGGATGAAAAACTGTTTTTT. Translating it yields CASSQELGSDEKLFF.

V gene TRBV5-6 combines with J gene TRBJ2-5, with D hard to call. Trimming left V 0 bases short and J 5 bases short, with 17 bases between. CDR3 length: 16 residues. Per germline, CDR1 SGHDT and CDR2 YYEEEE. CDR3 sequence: CASSLGLTELRETQYF. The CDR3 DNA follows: TGTGCCAGCAGCTTGGGTCTCACAGAATTAAGGGAGACCCAGTACTTC.

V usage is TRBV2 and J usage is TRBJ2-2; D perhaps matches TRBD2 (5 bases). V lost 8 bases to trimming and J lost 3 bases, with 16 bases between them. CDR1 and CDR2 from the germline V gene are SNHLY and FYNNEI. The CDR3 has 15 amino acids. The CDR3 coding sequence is TGTGCCAGCGCCCGATCGGGGATGGACACCGGGGAGCTGTTTTTT. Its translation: CASARSGMDTGELFF.

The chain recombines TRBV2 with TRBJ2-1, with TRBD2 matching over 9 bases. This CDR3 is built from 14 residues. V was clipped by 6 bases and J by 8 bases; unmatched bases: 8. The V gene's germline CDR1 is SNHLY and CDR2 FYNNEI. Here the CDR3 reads CASRQAGGADEQFF. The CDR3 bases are TGTGCCAGCAGACAAGCGGGAGGTGCAGATGAGCAGTTCTTC.

CDR3 protein: CASSFIDPLNEQFF. The DNA for the CDR3 is TGCGCCAGCAGCTTCATCGACCCATTAAATGAGCAGTTCTTC. This chain connects TRBV5-1 to TRBJ2-1, with D uncertain. V was clipped by 2 bases and J by 7 bases, with 13 bases between them. This CDR3 contains 14 residues. Germline CDR1 reads SGHRS; CDR2 reads YFSETQ.

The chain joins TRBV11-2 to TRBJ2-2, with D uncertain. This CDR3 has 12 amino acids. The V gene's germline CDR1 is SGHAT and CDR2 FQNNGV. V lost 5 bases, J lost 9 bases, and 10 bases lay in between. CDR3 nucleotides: TGTGCCAGCAGCCCTAGGGTCCGGGAGCTGTTTTTT. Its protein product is CASSPRVRELFF.

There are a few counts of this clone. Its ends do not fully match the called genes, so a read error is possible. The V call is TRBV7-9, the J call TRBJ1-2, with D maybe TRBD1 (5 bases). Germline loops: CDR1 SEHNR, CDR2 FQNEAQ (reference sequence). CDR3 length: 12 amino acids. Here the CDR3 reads CASSGTSSSPHF. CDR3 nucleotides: TGTGCCAGCAGCGGGACCTCTTCTTCCCCCCACTTC.

The chain's CDR3 is CASSEDRINYEQYF. The CDR3 DNA reads TGTGCCAGCAGCGAGGACAGGATAAACTACGAGCAGTACTTC. The genes are TRBV11-1 and TRBJ2-7; 7 bases agree with TRBD1. The CDR3 sequence is 14 residues long. Per germline, CDR1 SGHAT and CDR2 FQDESV (reference sequence). The V and J ends lost 5 bases and 3 bases, in that order; junction bases with no gene match: 7.

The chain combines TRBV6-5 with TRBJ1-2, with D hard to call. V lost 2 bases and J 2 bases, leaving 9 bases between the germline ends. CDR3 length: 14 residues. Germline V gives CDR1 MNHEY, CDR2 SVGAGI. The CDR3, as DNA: TGTGCCAGCAGTTACCGTCGCGGGAACTATGGCTACACCTTC. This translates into CASSYRRGNYGYTF.

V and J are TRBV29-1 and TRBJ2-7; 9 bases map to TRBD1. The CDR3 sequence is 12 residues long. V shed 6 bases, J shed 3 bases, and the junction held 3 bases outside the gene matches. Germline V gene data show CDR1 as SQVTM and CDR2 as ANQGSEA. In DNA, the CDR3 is TGCAGCGTCGGACAGGGGAGCTACGAGCAGTACTTC. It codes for CSVGQGSYEQYF.

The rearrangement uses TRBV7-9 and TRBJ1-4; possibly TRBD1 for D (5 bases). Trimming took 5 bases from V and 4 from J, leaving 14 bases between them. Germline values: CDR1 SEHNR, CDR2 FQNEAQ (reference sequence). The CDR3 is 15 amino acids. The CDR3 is CASSRDDSFNEKLFF. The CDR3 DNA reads TGTGCCAGCAGCCGAGATGACAGTTTTAATGAAAAACTGTTTTTT. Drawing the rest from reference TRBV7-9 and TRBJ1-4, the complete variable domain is DTGVSQNPRHKITKRGQNVTFRCDPISEHNRLYWYRQTLGQGPEFLTYFQNEAQLEKSRLLSDRFSAERPKGSFSTLEIQRTEQGDSAMYLCASSRDDSFNEKLFFGSGTQLSVL.

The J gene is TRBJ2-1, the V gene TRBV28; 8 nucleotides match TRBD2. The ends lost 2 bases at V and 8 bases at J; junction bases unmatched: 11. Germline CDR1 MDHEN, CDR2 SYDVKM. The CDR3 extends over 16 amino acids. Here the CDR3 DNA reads TGTGCCAGCAGTTTAGGCCTCAGCGGGGGCGGGGATGAGCAGTTCTTC. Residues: CASSLGLSGGGDEQFF.

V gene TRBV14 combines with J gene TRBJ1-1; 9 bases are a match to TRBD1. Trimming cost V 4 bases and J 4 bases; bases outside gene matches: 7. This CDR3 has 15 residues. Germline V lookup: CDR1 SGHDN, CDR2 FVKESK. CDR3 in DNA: TGTGCCAGCAGCCCGGGACAGGGAAGAAGCACTGAAGCTTTCTTT. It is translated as CASSPGQGRSTEAFF.

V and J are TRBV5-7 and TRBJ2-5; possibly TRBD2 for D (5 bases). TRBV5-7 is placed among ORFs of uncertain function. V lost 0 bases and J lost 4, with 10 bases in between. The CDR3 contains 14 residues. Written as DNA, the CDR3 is TGTGCCAGCAGCTTGGGTCGGAGCGGAGAGACCCAGTACTTC. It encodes CASSLGRSGETQYF.

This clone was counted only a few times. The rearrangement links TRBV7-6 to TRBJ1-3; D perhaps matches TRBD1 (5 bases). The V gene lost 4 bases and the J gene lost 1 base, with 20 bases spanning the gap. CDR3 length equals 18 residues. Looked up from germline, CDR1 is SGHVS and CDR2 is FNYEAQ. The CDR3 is CASSSRSAGTESGNTIYF. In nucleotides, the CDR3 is TGTGCCAGCAGCTCTCGCTCGGCTGGGACGGAATCTGGAAACACCATATATTTT.

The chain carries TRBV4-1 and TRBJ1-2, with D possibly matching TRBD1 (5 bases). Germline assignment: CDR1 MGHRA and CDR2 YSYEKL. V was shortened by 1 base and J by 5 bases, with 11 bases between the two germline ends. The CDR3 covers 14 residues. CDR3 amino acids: CASSQGGDPYGYTF. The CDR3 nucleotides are TGCGCCAGCAGCCAAGGGGGGGACCCTTATGGCTACACCTTC.

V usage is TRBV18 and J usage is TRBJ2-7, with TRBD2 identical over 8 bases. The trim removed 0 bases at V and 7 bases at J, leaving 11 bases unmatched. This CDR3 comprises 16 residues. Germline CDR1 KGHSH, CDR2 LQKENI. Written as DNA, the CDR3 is TGTGCCAGCTCACCACCGAACGGCGGGGGGCCTCTGGAGCAGTACTTC. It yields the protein CASSPPNGGGPLEQYF.

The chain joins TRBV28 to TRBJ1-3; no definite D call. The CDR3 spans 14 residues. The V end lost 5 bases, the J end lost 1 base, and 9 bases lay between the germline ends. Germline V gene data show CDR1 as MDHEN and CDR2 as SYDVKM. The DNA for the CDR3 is TGTGCCAGCAGTGGCCTTGGATCTGGAAACACCATATATTTT. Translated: CASSGLGSGNTIYF.